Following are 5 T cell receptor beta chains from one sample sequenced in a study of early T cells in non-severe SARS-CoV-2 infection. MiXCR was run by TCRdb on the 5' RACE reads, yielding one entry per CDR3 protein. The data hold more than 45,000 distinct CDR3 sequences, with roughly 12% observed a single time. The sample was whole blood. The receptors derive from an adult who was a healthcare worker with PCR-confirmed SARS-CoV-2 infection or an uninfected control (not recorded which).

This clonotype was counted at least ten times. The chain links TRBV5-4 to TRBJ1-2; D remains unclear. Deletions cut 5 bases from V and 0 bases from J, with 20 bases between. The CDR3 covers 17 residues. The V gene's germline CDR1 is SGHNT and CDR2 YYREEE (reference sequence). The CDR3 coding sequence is TGTGCCAGCAGTCAGGACGGTTCCCATCCCGCTAACTATGGCTACACCTTC. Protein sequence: CASSQDGSHPANYGYTF.

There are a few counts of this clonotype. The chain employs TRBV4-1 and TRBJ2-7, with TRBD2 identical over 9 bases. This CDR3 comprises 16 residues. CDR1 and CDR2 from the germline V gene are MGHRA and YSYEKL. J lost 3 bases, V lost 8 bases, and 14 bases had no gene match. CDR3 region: CASSAKRGVGNYEQYF. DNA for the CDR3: TGCGCCAGCTCAGCCAAGCGGGGGGTTGGTAACTACGAGCAGTACTTC.

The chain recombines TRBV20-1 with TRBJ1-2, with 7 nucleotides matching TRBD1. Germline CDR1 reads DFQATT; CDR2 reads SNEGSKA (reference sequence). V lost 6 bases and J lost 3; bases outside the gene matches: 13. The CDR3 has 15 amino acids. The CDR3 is CSARRQGKFDYGYTF. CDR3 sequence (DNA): TGCAGTGCCCGGAGACAGGGTAAATTCGACTATGGCTACACCTTC.

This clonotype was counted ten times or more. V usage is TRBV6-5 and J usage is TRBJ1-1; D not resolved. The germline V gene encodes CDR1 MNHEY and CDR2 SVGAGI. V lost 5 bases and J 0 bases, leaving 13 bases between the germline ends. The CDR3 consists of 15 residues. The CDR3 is CASSDPPGLNTEAFF. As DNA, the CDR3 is TGTGCCAGCAGTGACCCCCCAGGCCTGAACACTGAAGCTTTCTTT.

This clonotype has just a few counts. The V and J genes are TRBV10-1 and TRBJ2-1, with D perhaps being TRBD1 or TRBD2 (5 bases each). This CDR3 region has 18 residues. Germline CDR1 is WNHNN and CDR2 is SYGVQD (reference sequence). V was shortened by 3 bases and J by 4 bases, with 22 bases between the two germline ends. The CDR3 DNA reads TGCGCCAGCAGTGATACGTTGGGACCGACTTGGGGATACAATGAGCAGTTCTTC. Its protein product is CASSDTLGPTWGYNEQFF.